The 32 T cell receptor beta chains given below trace back to one sample, sequenced in a study of T cell clonality in common variable immunodeficiency. These receptors' antigens are unknown. Study-wide points: Common variable immunodeficiency TCR beta sequences reportedly had fewer deletions and N-nucleotide insertions.

Method: immunoSEQ multiplex PCR; TCRdb's copy keeps in-frame clones and lacks some. Observed are 25,000 to 35,000 clones, no singletons, with the top ten taking 3.2%. Sequenced material: peripheral blood mononuclear cells. Receptors were obtained from a human donor with common variable immunodeficiency.

The part of the CDR3 DNA that was read is TGTGCCAGTAAGGGGACAGGGGACCAGCCC. Translation gives CASKGTGDQP. From start to end, the CDR3 is CASKGTGDQPQHF. The chain carries TRBV19 and TRBJ1-5; 10 bases match TRBD1. The DNA ends 3 residues before the CDR3 does, and the rest of the CDR3 is filled in from the germline J gene. The V gene end was trimmed by 7 bases and the J gene end by 7 bases; junction bases not matched to a gene: 4. The CDR3 has 13 amino acids. Per the germline V gene, CDR1 is LNHDA and CDR2 is SQIVND (reference sequence).

Points on this clone: Read sequence stops 3 residues before the CDR3 end, and the germline J gene provides the missing end. The V and J genes are TRBV6-2 or TRBV6-3 and TRBJ1-6; 9 positions agree with TRBD1. CDR3 length: 15 residues. With 0 bases clipped from V and 8 bases from J, the junction kept 2 bases outside the gene matches. Germline V gene lookup returns CDR1 MNHEY and CDR2 SVGEGT. CDR3 sequence reads: CASSYSTGGYSPLHF. Partial CDR3 DNA: TGTGCCAGCAGTTACTCGACAGGGGGTTATTCACCC.

With regard to this clone: The read terminates 3 residues ahead of where the CDR3 ends, so the germline J gene completes it. V is TRBV20-1 and J is TRBJ2-1, with 7 bases lining up with TRBD2. The CDR3 runs 15 residues. Looked up from germline, CDR1 is DFQATT and CDR2 is SNEGSKA (reference sequence). V was clipped by 0 bases and J by 8 bases; unmatched bases: 10. This CDR3 is CSARDRRDYDYEQFF. The sequenced CDR3 bases are TGCAGTGCTAGAGACCGCCGGGACTACGACTATGAG.

In its sample, this clone was seen a few times. The sequence runs out 3 residues before the end of the CDR3; the remainder is reconstructed from the germline J gene. The chain uses TRBV6-2 or TRBV6-3 and TRBJ2-7; 8 positions match TRBD1. The germline gives CDR1 MNHEY, CDR2 SVGEGT. This CDR3 is built from 14 residues. V lost 9 bases, J lost 1 base, and 8 bases stayed unmatched. The DNA read from the CDR3 is TGTGCCAGTGACCCAGGGGGCGCTTCCTACGAG. Amino acid sequence: CASDPGGASYE. The whole CDR3 protein reads CASDPGGASYEQYF.

This clone has ten or more counts. Sequencing ends 3 residues short of the CDR3 end; the germline J gene provides the rest. V gene TRBV20-1 combines with J gene TRBJ2-1, with 10 bases fitting TRBD2. The junction had 14 bases not matched to a gene; V was cut back by 1 base and J by 5 bases. Germline values: CDR1 DFQATT, CDR2 SNEGSKA (reference sequence). This CDR3 has 18 residues. CDR3 residues: CSARARVLAGPADNEQFF. Incomplete CDR3 DNA: TGCAGTGCTAGAGCTAGGGTACTAGCGGGACCCGCAGACAATGAG.

Of note for this clone: The missing CDR3 end, 3 residues past where the read stops, is filled in from the germline J gene. The rearrangement links TRBV16 to TRBJ2-1, with 10 positions matching TRBD2. CDR3 length: 15 amino acids. The V gene's germline CDR1 is KGHSY and CDR2 FQNENV. V shed 7 bases, J shed 6 bases, and the junction held 9 bases outside the gene matches. CDR3 sequence reads: CASTPAGGPRNEQFF. The CDR3 DNA, read in part, is TGTGCCAGCACTCCAGCGGGAGGGCCCCGCAATGAG.

As to this clone: Read sequence stops 3 residues before the CDR3 end, and the germline J gene provides the missing end. V is TRBV5-1 and J is TRBJ2-1; 8 nucleotides line up with TRBD1. Trimming removed 4 bases from V and 2 bases from J; junction bases left unmatched: 5. The CDR3 is 15 amino acids. Germline-derived CDR1 and CDR2 are SGHRS and YFSETQ. CDR3 residues: CASSPGTGAYNEQFF. Incomplete CDR3 DNA: TGCGCCAGCAGCCCCGGGACAGGTGCCTACAATGAG.

This clone was observed at least ten times. Read coverage stops 3 residues before the CDR3 terminus; the germline J gene supplies the remainder. This sequence joins TRBV19 and TRBJ2-5; weak D call: TRBD2 (6 bases). There are 16 residues in the CDR3. Germline V gives CDR1 LNHDA, CDR2 SQIVND (reference sequence). Trimming cost V 5 bases and J 4 bases, with 20 bases left between them. CDR3 region: CASSVGTSSAAETQYF. CDR3 DNA, as far as it was read: TGTGCCAGTAGTGTCGGGACTTCGAGTGCAGCAGAGACC. The whole variable domain, remainder taken from reference TRBV19 and TRBJ2-5, is DGGITQSPKYLFRKEGQNVTLSCEQNLNHDAMYWYRQDPGQGLRLIYYSQIVNDFQKGDIAEGYSVSREKKESFPLTVTSAQKNPTAFYLCASSVGTSSAAETQYFGPGTRLLVL.

This clone has only a few counts. The read terminates 3 residues ahead of where the CDR3 ends, so the germline J gene completes it. The V and J genes are TRBV20-1 and TRBJ1-6, with D perhaps matching TRBD1 (6 bases). This CDR3 is built from 14 residues. V was cut by 6 bases and J by 3 bases, with 12 bases left in between. Germline CDR1 and CDR2: DFQATT and SNEGSKA (reference sequence). Partial CDR3 DNA: TGCAGTGCCCGACAGGACCTCTATAATTCACCC. This sequence encodes CSARQDLYNSP. The CDR3, in full, reads CSARQDLYNSPLHF.

This clone was recorded at least ten times. Sequencing ends 3 residues short of the CDR3 end; the germline J gene provides the rest. The chain links TRBV19 to TRBJ1-1; TRBD1 agrees at 7 bases. V trimming: 1 base; J trimming: 1 base; junction bases outside the gene matches: 3. The germline gives CDR1 LNHDA, CDR2 SQIVND (reference sequence). The CDR3 is 15 residues long. The covered CDR3 bases are TGTGCCAGTAGTATAGGGGGACAGAGGAACACTGAA. This sequence encodes CASSIGGQRNTE. The CDR3 as a whole reads CASSIGGQRNTEAFF.

In this sample, this clone turned up many times. The read ends 3 residues early relative to the CDR3; the germline J gene fills the gap. V usage is TRBV12-3 or TRBV12-4 and J usage is TRBJ2-7, with 8 bases fitting TRBD1. The junction had 9 bases not matched to a gene; V was cut back by 5 bases and J by 6 bases. The length of the CDR3 is 14 residues. The DNA read from the CDR3 is TGTGCCAGCAGTCGCTACGTCGACAGGGGCGAG. This sequence encodes CASSRYVDRGE. The CDR3 as a whole reads CASSRYVDRGEQYF.

This clone has ten or more counts. The DNA ends 3 residues before the CDR3 does, and the rest of the CDR3 is filled in from the germline J gene. J is TRBJ2-7 and V is TRBV7-4, with a tentative D call TRBD1 (6 bases). V was pared by 8 bases and J by 1 base, with 21 bases between. The CDR3 totals 16 residues. The germline gives CDR1 SGHVT, CDR2 SQSDAQ. CDR3 loop: CASRLPDRQPSYEQYF. The CDR3 bases that were read are TGTGCCAGCCGATTACCAGACAGGCAGCCTTCCTACGAG.

Ten or more counts support this clone. The CDR3 end falls 3 residues outside the read, so it is completed with the germline J gene. This sequence joins TRBV19 and TRBJ2-7; no clear D gene. V shed 3 bases and J shed 2 bases, with 11 bases lying between them. The V gene's germline CDR1 is LNHDA and CDR2 SQIVND (reference sequence). The CDR3 sequence is 14 residues long. The CDR3 is CASSIQEGPYEQYF. The sequenced part of the CDR3 DNA is TGTGCCAGTAGTATCCAGGAAGGCCCCTACGAG.

The table lists this clone with many counts. Sequencing ends 3 residues short of the CDR3 end; the germline J gene provides the rest. The V and J genes are TRBV5-1 and TRBJ2-3; TRBD2 aligns across 8 bases. Trimming cost V 0 bases and J 2 bases; bases outside gene matches: 5. Germline V gene sequence: CDR1 SGHRS, CDR2 YFSETQ. The CDR3 is 16 amino acids. This chain's CDR3 is CASSLGTSGHTDTQYF. CDR3 DNA (partial): TGCGCCAGCAGCTTGGGTACTAGCGGACACACAGATACG.

This clone appeared many times. The read terminates 3 residues before the CDR3 end, so the remaining end is supplied by the germline J gene. The chain employs TRBV20-1 and TRBJ1-6; D is possibly TRBD1 (6 bases). The V end was cut by 6 bases, the J end by 7 bases, with 19 bases between. Germline CDR1 reads DFQATT; CDR2 reads SNEGSKA (reference sequence). The CDR3 runs to 15 residues. The sequenced part of the CDR3 DNA is TGCAGTGCCCTAGAGGTCACAGGGTGGAATTCACCC. As protein: CSALEVTGWNSP. The entire CDR3 protein is CSALEVTGWNSPLHF.

This clone was detected ten times or more. The CDR3 goes on 3 residues after the read ends, and that part is filled in from the germline J gene. The chain has TRBV7-3 and TRBJ2-1, with TRBD1 as a possible D gene (5 bases). In germline, CDR1 is SGHTA, CDR2 FQGTGA. The CDR3 has 16 residues. V was pared by 5 bases and J by 6 bases, with 20 bases between. CDR3 loop: CASSPPGDRFVNEQFF. The part of the CDR3 DNA that was read is TGTGCCAGCAGCCCCCCCGGTGACAGATTTGTCAATGAG.

As regards this clone: The read terminates 3 residues before the CDR3 end, so the remaining end is supplied by the germline J gene. This chain connects TRBV6-1 to TRBJ1-5; TRBD1 agrees at 11 bases. The CDR3 consists of 15 residues. CDR1 MNHNS and CDR2 SASEGT come from the germline V gene. The V and J ends lost 4 bases and 7 bases, in that order; junction bases with no gene match: 6. The CDR3: CASSGTGGAWQPQHF. The CDR3 bases that were read are TGTGCCAGCAGTGGGACAGGGGGCGCCTGGCAGCCC.

Turning to this clone: The sequenced fragment ends 3 residues before the CDR3 boundary, so the rest is inferred from the germline J gene. The rearrangement links TRBV2 to TRBJ1-2, with 7 bases fitting TRBD1. After removal of 9 bases from V and 0 bases from J, the junction contained 19 bases not matched to a gene. The CDR3 extends over 18 amino acids. Germline CDR1 reads SNHLY; CDR2 reads FYNNEI. CDR3 bases read: TGTGCCAGACAAACCGGGACAGAGGGGCATCCGCCTAACTATGGC. Protein sequence: CARQTGTEGHPPNYG. The entire CDR3 is CARQTGTEGHPPNYGYTF.

With regard to this clone: From the germline J gene comes the end of the CDR3, since the read stops 3 residues before it. The V gene is TRBV19, the J gene TRBJ2-1; 7 nucleotides match TRBD2. CDR3 length equals 13 residues. Per germline, CDR1 LNHDA and CDR2 SQIVND (reference sequence). J gave up 7 bases and V 5 bases, and 5 bases lay outside the gene matches. CDR3 sequence: CASSVTSRNEQFF. The sequenced part of the CDR3 DNA is TGTGCCAGTAGTGTGACTAGCCGGAATGAG.

In its sample, this clone was seen a few times. From the germline J gene comes the end of the CDR3, since the read stops 3 residues before it. The gene calls are TRBV19 and TRBJ2-2, with TRBD2 matching over 13 bases. Germline CDR1 is LNHDA and CDR2 is SQIVND (reference sequence). With V trimmed by 4 bases and J by 5 bases, 19 bases remained unmatched. CDR3 length: 21 residues. The part of the CDR3 DNA that was read is TGTGCCAGTAGTAGGACTAGCGGGAGTCCTCAAGGGCTTCAGGGGACCGGGGAG. This translates into CASSRTSGSPQGLQGTGE. The whole CDR3 is CASSRTSGSPQGLQGTGELFF.

This clone was counted at least ten times. The DNA read from the CDR3 is TGTGCCAGTAGTATAGATGCAGGGAAGGGTACG. Its translation is CASSIDAGKGT. The entire CDR3 is CASSIDAGKGTQYF. V usage is TRBV19 and J usage is TRBJ2-3, with D possibly being TRBD1 (5 bases). The CDR3 goes on 3 residues after the read ends, and that part is filled in from the germline J gene. CDR1 is LNHDA and CDR2 is SQIVND in the germline V gene (reference sequence). Trimming removed 0 bases at V and 8 bases at J, with 12 bases between. The CDR3 loop spans 14 amino acids.

This clone was seen ten or more times. The CDR3 sequence is CSVEGVPGQGDSQYF. The CDR3 bases that were read are TGCAGCGTGGAGGGCGTCCCGGGACAGGGAGACTCG. The V call is TRBV29-1, the J call TRBJ2-3, with 9 bases fitting TRBD1. Sequencing ends 3 residues short of the CDR3 end; the germline J gene provides the rest. This CDR3 is 15 amino acids long. Germline V gene lookup returns CDR1 SQVTM and CDR2 ANQGSEA.

In its sample, this clone was seen many times. The read stops 3 residues short of the end of the CDR3; the missing end is completed from the germline J gene. The chain combines TRBV19 with TRBJ1-1; maybe TRBD1 (5 bases). V was clipped by 3 bases and J by 4 bases, with 21 bases between them. The CDR3 length is 17 residues. Germline lookup yields CDR1 LNHDA and CDR2 SQIVND (reference sequence). CDR3 loop: CASSIGRLRTGGTEAFF. The part of the CDR3 DNA that was read is TGTGCCAGTAGTATTGGGAGGTTACGCACCGGGGGCACTGAA.

This clone is medium-sized in the sample. The covered CDR3 bases are TGTGCCAGCAGTCTAGGGGATTCTAGCGGGAACCCACTACTAGCCAAAAACATT. Translation: CASSLGDSSGNPLLAKNI. The complete CDR3 protein is CASSLGDSSGNPLLAKNIQYF. This chain joins TRBV12-3 or TRBV12-4 and TRBJ2-4; 9 nucleotides agree with TRBD2. From the germline J gene comes the end of the CDR3, since the read stops 3 residues before it. The CDR3 contains 21 residues. The trim removed 5 bases at V and 0 bases at J, leaving 20 bases unmatched.

This clone has at least ten counts. The sequence runs out 3 residues before the end of the CDR3; the remainder is reconstructed from the germline J gene. The genes are TRBV18 and TRBJ1-6; D remains ambiguous. The CDR3 totals 15 residues. The V end lost 3 bases, the J end lost 6 bases, and 12 bases lay between the germline ends. Germline V CDR1 and CDR2: KGHSH, LQKENI. The sequenced part of the CDR3 DNA is TGTGCCAGCTCACCGAATGATGCGGTTAATTCACCC. Translated, it gives CASSPNDAVNSP. The full CDR3 reads CASSPNDAVNSPLHF.

This clone was found many times. Read sequence stops 3 residues before the CDR3 end, and the germline J gene provides the missing end. This chain uses TRBV5-4 with TRBJ2-3; D is perhaps TRBD1 (6 bases). V lost 0 bases to trimming and J lost 3 bases, with 11 bases between them. From germline, CDR1 is SGHNT and CDR2 YYREEE (reference sequence). CDR3 size: 15 residues. The CDR3 sequence is CASSLVGGWTDTQYF. The CDR3 DNA, read in part, is TGTGCCAGCAGCTTGGTTGGGGGCTGGACAGATACG.

This clone came up a few times. The read halts 3 residues ahead of the CDR3 end, with the missing end drawn from the germline J gene. V is TRBV10-2 and J is TRBJ2-2; TRBD2 matches 9 bases. The CDR3 contains 17 residues. The V segment lost 6 bases and the J segment 1 base; nucleotides outside the gene matches: 9. Per germline, CDR1 WSHSY and CDR2 SAAADI. CDR3: CASSTGTSLWNTGELFF. The sequenced part of the CDR3 DNA is TGCGCCAGCAGCACCGGGACTAGCCTTTGGAACACCGGGGAG.

This clone was detected ten times or more. Sequencing ends 3 residues short of the CDR3 end; the germline J gene provides the rest. V usage is TRBV20-1 and J usage is TRBJ2-1, with D possibly matching TRBD2 (6 bases). CDR3 length equals 13 residues. Germline CDR1 reads DFQATT; CDR2 reads SNEGSKA (reference sequence). The ends were cut back, 1 base at V and 5 bases at J, with 9 bases in the middle. Incomplete CDR3 DNA: TGCAGTGCTAGAGCGGTAGCGGACAATGAG. Translated: CSARAVADNE. The full CDR3 protein is CSARAVADNEQFF.

In its sample, this clone was seen a few times. The read ends 3 residues early relative to the CDR3; the germline J gene fills the gap. The chain couples TRBV2 to TRBJ2-1, with TRBD1 identical over 8 bases. V shed 3 bases, J shed 6 bases, and the junction held 7 bases outside the gene matches. Germline-derived CDR1 and CDR2 are SNHLY and FYNNEI. The CDR3 totals 15 residues. The CDR3 spells CASSDVGQGSNEQFF. Partial CDR3 DNA: TGTGCCAGCAGTGACGTAGGACAGGGCTCCAATGAG.

Many counts were recorded for this clone. The CDR3 region is CASSLGGGAQPQHF. The covered CDR3 bases are TGTGCCAGCAGCTTGGGGGGGGGAGCTCAGCCC. The chain joins TRBV5-8 to TRBJ1-5, with D perhaps TRBD1 (5 bases). The read falls 3 residues short of the CDR3 end, and the missing part is taken from the germline J gene. Looked up from germline, CDR1 is SGHTS and CDR2 is YDEGEE. V lost 0 bases and J lost 6, with 10 bases in between. The CDR3 sequence is 14 residues long.

This clone was seen ten or more times. Here the CDR3 reads CASSGGSGPATIAKNIQYF. CDR3 bases read: TGTGCCAGCAGTGGGGGCTCCGGACCAGCAACAATAGCCAAAAACATT. The chain links TRBV2 to TRBJ2-4; D may be TRBD1 (5 bases). The read stops 3 residues short of the end of the CDR3; the missing end is completed from the germline J gene. The ends were cut back, 4 bases at V and 0 bases at J, with 22 bases in the middle. CDR1 and CDR2 from the germline V gene are SNHLY and FYNNEI. This CDR3 comprises 19 residues.

This clone was seen ten or more times. The observed sequence ends 3 residues before the CDR3 terminus, with the missing tail filled in from the germline J gene. V usage is TRBV6-1 and J usage is TRBJ1-2; no clear D gene. In germline, CDR1 is MNHNS, CDR2 SASEGT. This CDR3 has 13 amino acids. V lost 2 bases to trimming and J lost 5 bases, with 9 bases between them. This CDR3 is CASSEQMVYGYTF. The DNA read from the CDR3 is TGTGCCAGCAGTGAACAGATGGTTTATGGC.